The T cell receptor beta chain described here comes from a study of identical twins. Study results and caveats: Where out-of-frame alpha sequences were twin-shared, they showed excess low generation probability. Conclusions came from cross-sectional statistical analysis, not from following the same donors.

This clonotype was seen a single time. Its antigen is currently unknown. Template switching supplied a universal primer site; unique molecular identifiers were carried on the cDNA. From the 5' RACE reads, TCRdb called clonotypes with MiXCR, one entry per CDR3 protein. The repertoire includes hundreds of thousands of distinct CDR3 sequences, 15% to 20% of them detected once, and about 12% sits in the top ten. The same sample was also used in a study of T cells expressing NK-cell markers.

The sample comprised PBMCs. The sequence was collected from a woman in her late teens or twenties in good health.

CDR3 sequence reads: CASSLVAAGGAGELFF. Here the CDR3 DNA reads TGTGCCAGCAGCTTAGTCGCAGCGGGAGGTGCCGGGGAGCTGTTTTTT. This chain links TRBV11-3 with TRBJ2-2; 9 nucleotides agree with TRBD2. The CDR3 spans 16 residues. Trimming cost V 1 base and J 6 bases; bases outside gene matches: 6. From germline, CDR1 is SGHNT and CDR2 YENEEA.